The T cell receptor (beta chain) described here comes from a study of cytomegalovirus exposure and HLA in healthy donors (TCRdb year 2017). Turning to the overall study: In an earlier analysis of 550 to 750 of the donors, approximately 260 Gb of sequence data and approximately 120 million unique TCR beta sequences from 150 million to 200 million T cells were reported. All discovery cohort repertoires had been generated using a single sequencing platform. A later analysis re-examined previously published TCR beta repertoires from about 670 donors and added high-resolution HLA genotyping to investigate patterns of TCR occurrence. Donor age, sex, ethnicity and CMV serostatus were collected together with the repertoire data. Of the roughly 390 genotyped donors, less than 90% were placed in the genetic ancestry cluster associated with self-reported Caucasian donors. The aim of the study was to test whether cataloging public T cell receptors could identify signatures of past pathogen exposure. High-throughput TCR immunosequencing, statistical association of individual TCRs with disease status, and machine learning were combined to predict cytomegalovirus infection status. Class I and class II HLA loci were covered by the typing at four-digit resolution. On average, 235,054 unique TCR beta nucleotide sequences were sequenced per donor among a few hundred genotyped donors of the cohort, with around 19% of those sequences being non-productive. In a later genetic analysis, genome-wide SNP genotypes for about three fifths of the roughly 670 donors were used, and that subset was treated as a discovery cohort. In an earlier analysis of 500 to 650 of the donors, high-throughput TCR beta sequencing was used to judge whether each TCR beta V gene segment behaved as functional or pseudogenic. Rather than using new phenotypic data, the later analysis identified candidate immune exposures from TCR beta sequences and from how often those sequences occurred across donors. An early release covering more than 500 HLA-typed donors comprised roughly 300 gigabases of sequencing data and approximately 80 million unique TCR sequences. The study profiled the T cell repertoires of about 720 subjects by immunosequencing and related them to cytomegalovirus serostatus. Five DR-DQ haplotypes were treated as single units for association and clustering because of strong linkage in the cohort. In addition to the first cohort of hundreds of subjects, a separate validation cohort of approximately 130 different subjects was used. The number of typed donors differed by locus: about 620-630 for A, B, C, DRB1 and DQB1; 522 for DQA1; about 600 for DPA1; and 450 to 480 for DPB1. Study-wide findings and limitations: In a later genetic analysis, a missense DCLRE1C variant was associated with V-gene and J-gene trimming of TCR beta chains, and the association was replicated in an independent cohort. It was suggested by the authors that the approach could potentially be generalized to other disease states and immunological phenotypes. The classifier was reported to diagnose cytomegalovirus status with high specificity and sensitivity in both the original cohort and the validation cohort. A further reported finding was that TCR beta sequences accurately predicted the HLA-A and HLA-B alleles for most subjects in the first cohort. The study gave a list of more than 150 TCR beta chains associated with cytomegalovirus. In a later analysis, most CMV-associated TCR beta chains were found to appear HLA-restricted, with HLA associations seemingly driven largely by CMV exposure. In a later analysis, TCR association rates were found to vary across HLA loci, with the most associated TCRs seen for DRB1 alleles and the fewest for HLA-C alleles. Broadly in line with IMGT annotations, most TCR beta V segments showed up in productive rearrangements about 87% or about 30% of the time in an earlier analysis of under 700 of the donors. Because HLA typing was missing for some donors at each locus, association tests included only the typed subset. Linkage disequilibrium might explain the correlated functional status among segregating V segments, but an unknown experimental factor could not be excluded. For the cohort, immune exposure information was limited to CMV serostatus. In a later genetic analysis, fewer N-insertions in productive TCRs were reported among donors in an Asian-associated ancestry cluster than the roughly 670-donor mean. This cohort had only TCR beta chains sequenced, and the lack of alpha or paired-chain data limited which features could be detected. Some IMGT-functional V segments, including TRBV6-2 and TRBV6-3, could not be distinguished by the 87-base-pair reads and were therefore excluded. A cluster of highly shared sequence variants was judged likely to be a technical artifact of the sequencing pipeline. In vitro tests confirmed that a few of the cytomegalovirus-associated TCR beta chains recognize cytomegalovirus antigens. Assigning TCR associations to individual alleles was difficult when HLA alleles, especially DR and DQ, strongly co-occurred. Most TCR sequences were seen in very few donors, while some public TCRs were found in many individuals. Some 15 rarely observed V segments, including chromosome 9 orphons, were excluded from the earlier analysis of a few hundred of the donors because counts were too low. According to a later analysis, parvovirus B19, influenza, CMV and Epstein-Barr virus appeared linked to several top co-occurrence clusters. Roughly uniform sequencing depth across donors was assumed in presence/absence analyses, although this assumption may not hold. A later analysis associated about 17,000 TCR beta sequences with specific HLA alleles at a false discovery rate of 0.05. In a later analysis, HLA-associated TCR beta chains were found to be more clonally expanded and to have lower generation probabilities than equally common non-associated chains.

The cohort comprised 550 to 700 healthy bone marrow donors. At the time of sampling, every cohort member was nominally healthy, though immune exposures that went unrecorded were likely present. The donor tested CMV seronegative and was one of the 352 seronegative cohort members. A peripheral blood sample was provided by each donor, and peripheral blood mononuclear cells were used for TCR beta sequencing. The Qiagen DNeasy Blood Extraction Kit was used to extract genomic DNA from the blood cell samples. Libraries were prepared through the immunoSEQ multiplex PCR assay. A mixture of 60 forward primers for TCR Vbeta segments and 13 reverse primers for TCR Jbeta segments was used in the multiplex PCR. A multiplex PCR assay on genomic DNA amplified the CDR3 region of rearranged TCR beta genes. On the Illumina HiSeq System, the amplified TCR beta libraries were sequenced as 87-base-pair reads. The authors' pipeline ran thus. In a later analysis, tens of millions of unique TCR beta chains were counted across the 650 to 700 repertoires, and approximately 11 million of these chains were shared by at least two donors. To remove PCR and sequencing errors, raw reads were error-corrected and collapsed into unique sequences using a nearest-neighbor algorithm that merged closely related sequences. To assign V, D and J gene segments, CDR3 sequences were aligned to IMGT reference sequences. Each retained sequence needed at least a six-nucleotide match to both a V gene segment and a J gene segment. A rearrangement was called productive if the CDR3 had no stop codons and remained in frame with V and J, and every other rearrangement was called non-productive. CDR3 was defined by IMGT convention, running from the second conserved V-encoded cysteine to the conserved J-encoded phenylalanine. Sequences without an unambiguous match to a single V gene segment were excluded from the earlier analysis of 450 to 650 of the donors. In an earlier analysis of 500 to 750 of the donors, V segments were called functional above 56.7% productive rearrangements and were called segregating when the between-donor standard deviation exceeded 5%. A statistical classification framework was built for diagnosing cytomegalovirus status from the catalog of TCR beta chain sequences. In a later analysis, TCR nucleotide sequences were compared against IMGT/GENE-DB human TR gene sequences so that V and J genes could be assigned. The TCRdist pipeline was used in a later analysis to assign CDR3 sequences and most-parsimonious VDJ recombination scenarios. In a later analysis, each TCR beta chain was defined by its CDR3 amino acid sequence together with its V-gene family, and reads lacking a unique V-gene family were excluded. In a later analysis, 500 to 650 highly shared, low-generation-probability nucleotide sequences were removed to address suspected cross-contamination and a sequencing artifact. In a later analysis, a clonal expansion index was calculated for each public chain from normalized within-repertoire ranks of inferred template counts. A later analysis computed generation probabilities with a VDJ recombination model fitted to out-of-frame rearrangements, and checked the results against IGoR. A later analysis scored TCR-TCR, TCR-HLA and TCR-CMV co-occurrence with hypergeometric tests, applying a repertoire-size bias correction to TCR pairs. A later analysis estimated false discovery rates by permuting HLA or CMV assignments 20 times. In a later analysis, co-occurring TCRs were grouped using DBSCAN, with TCRdist sequence similarity added in when clustering inside HLA-allele-positive subsets. For co-occurrence clustering, repertoires with fewer than 30,000 or more than 120,000 public chains were excluded, along with roughly 5 repertoires with anomalous nucleotide sharing. TCRdb provides this immuneACCESS table in a form limited to in-frame rearrangements. Some clones are lacking; in checked studies, under half of them reflect an unresolved V gene, and why the rest are absent is not known. That table is the source of V, J and clone size, and D and trimming were worked out from the DNA. The sample table lists approximately 100,000 clones, about 71% of them with a count of one. The biggest ten clones account for 0.79% of the sample.

Reading the germline V gene (reference sequence) gives CDR1 SEHNR and CDR2 FQNEAQ. Reading from cysteine to phenylalanine, the CDR3 counts 13 amino acids. Only the CDR3 DNA is retained, 39 bases long and in frame from the first base. V and J are truncated by 4 bases and 0 bases respectively, leaving an intervening sequence of 5 bases. Points on this clone: Which antigen it targets is not known. The input lacks base qualities; no much larger clone sits a single base away.

The sequencing sample was made of PBMCs. The rearrangement combines TRBV7-9 with TRBJ2-3; the D gene is perhaps TRBD2, from 5 matching bases. The TCR was taken from a boy younger than 18 in good health and CMV-seronegative. CDR3 sequence: CASSWTSTDTQYF. The nucleotide sequence reads as follows: TGTGCCAGCAGCTGGACTAGCACAGATACGCAGTATTTT.